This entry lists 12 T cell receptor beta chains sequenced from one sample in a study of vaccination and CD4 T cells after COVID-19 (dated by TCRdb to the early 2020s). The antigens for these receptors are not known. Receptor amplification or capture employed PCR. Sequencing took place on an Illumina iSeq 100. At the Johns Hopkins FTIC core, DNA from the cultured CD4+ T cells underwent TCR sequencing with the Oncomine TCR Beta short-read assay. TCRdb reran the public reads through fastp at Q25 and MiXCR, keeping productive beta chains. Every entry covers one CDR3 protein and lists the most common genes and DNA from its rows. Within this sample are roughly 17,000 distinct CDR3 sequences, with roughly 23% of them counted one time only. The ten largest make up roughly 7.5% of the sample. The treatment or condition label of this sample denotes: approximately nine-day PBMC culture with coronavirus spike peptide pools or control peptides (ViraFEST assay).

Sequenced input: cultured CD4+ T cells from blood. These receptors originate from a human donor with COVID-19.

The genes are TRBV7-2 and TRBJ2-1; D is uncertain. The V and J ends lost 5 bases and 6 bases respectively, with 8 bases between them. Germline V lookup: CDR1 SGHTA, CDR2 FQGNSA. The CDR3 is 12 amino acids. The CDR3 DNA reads TGTGCCAGCAGCCACCCCCGCAATGAGCAGTTCTTC. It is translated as CASSHPRNEQFF.

CDR3 protein: CASSNPGTEAFF. The CDR3 DNA sequence: TGTGCCAGCAGTAATCCGGGGACTGAAGCTTTCTTT. The chain employs TRBV12-3 or TRBV12-4 and TRBJ1-1; D is ambiguous. The CDR3 spans 12 residues. V was pared by 5 bases and J by 5 bases, with 9 bases between.

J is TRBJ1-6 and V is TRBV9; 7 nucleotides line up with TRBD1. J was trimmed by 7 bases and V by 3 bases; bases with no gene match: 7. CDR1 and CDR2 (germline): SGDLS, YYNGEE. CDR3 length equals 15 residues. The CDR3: CASSGAGQTNSPLHF. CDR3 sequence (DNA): TGTGCCAGCAGCGGTGCGGGACAGACGAATTCACCCCTCCACTTT.

CDR3: CASSLERVETQYF. DNA of the CDR3: TGCGCCAGCAGCTTGGAGCGGGTGGAGACCCAGTACTTC. J is TRBJ2-5 and V is TRBV5-1; D is possibly TRBD2 (6 bases). This CDR3 is 13 amino acids long. Trimming removed 0 bases at V and 5 bases at J, with 8 bases between. Germline CDR1 SGHRS, CDR2 YFSETQ.

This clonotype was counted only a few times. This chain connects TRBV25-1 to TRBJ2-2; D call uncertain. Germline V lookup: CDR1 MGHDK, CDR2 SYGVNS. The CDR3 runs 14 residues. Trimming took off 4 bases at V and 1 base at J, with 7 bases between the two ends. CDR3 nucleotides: TGTGCCAGCAGTGTATCAGGGAACACCGGGGAGCTGTTTTTT. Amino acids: CASSVSGNTGELFF. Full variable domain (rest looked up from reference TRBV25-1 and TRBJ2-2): EADIYQTPRYLVIGTGKKITLECSQTMGHDKMYWYQQDPGMELHLIHYSYGVNSTEKGDLSSESTVSRIRTEHFPLTLESARPSHTSQYLCASSVSGNTGELFFGEGSRLTVL.

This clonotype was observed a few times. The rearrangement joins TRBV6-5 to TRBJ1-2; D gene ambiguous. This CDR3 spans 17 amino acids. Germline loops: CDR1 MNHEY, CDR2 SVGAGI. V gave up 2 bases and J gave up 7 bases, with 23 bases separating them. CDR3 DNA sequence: TGTGCCAGCAGTTACCCGGGAATAGGAAAGAAGACTCTTGGCTACACCTTC. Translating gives CASSYPGIGKKTLGYTF.

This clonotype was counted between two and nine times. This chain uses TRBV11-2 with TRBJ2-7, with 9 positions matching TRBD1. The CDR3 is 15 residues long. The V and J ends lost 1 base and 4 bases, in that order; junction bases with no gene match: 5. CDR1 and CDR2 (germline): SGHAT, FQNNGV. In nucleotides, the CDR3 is TGTGCCAGCAGCTTAGCATCGGGACAGGGTTACGAGCAGTACTTC. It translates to CASSLASGQGYEQYF.

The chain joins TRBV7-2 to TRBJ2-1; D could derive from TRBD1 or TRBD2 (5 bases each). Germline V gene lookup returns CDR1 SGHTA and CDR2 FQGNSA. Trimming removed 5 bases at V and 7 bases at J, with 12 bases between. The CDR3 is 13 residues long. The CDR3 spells CASSTAGTNEQFF. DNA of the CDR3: TGTGCCAGCAGCACAGCTGGGACGAATGAGCAGTTCTTC.

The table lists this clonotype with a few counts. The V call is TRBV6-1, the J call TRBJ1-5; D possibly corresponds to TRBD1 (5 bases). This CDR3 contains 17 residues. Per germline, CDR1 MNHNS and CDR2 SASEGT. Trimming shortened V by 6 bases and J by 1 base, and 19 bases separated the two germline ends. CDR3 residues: CASRRDGTRRSNQPQHF. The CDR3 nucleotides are TGTGCCAGCAGAAGGGACGGAACAAGAAGGAGCAATCAGCCCCAGCATTTT.

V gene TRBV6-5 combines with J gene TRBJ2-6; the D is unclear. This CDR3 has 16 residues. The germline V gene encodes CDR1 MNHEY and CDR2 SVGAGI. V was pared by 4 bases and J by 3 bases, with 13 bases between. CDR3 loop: CASSLGRAIGANVLTF. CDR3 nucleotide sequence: TGTGCCAGCAGTTTAGGCCGGGCCATTGGGGCCAACGTCCTGACTTTC.

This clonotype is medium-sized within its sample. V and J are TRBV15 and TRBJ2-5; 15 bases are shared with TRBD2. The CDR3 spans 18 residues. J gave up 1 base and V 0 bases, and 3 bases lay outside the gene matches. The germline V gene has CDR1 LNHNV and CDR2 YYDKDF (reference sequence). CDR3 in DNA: TGTGCCACCAGCAGAGACCAGGGACTAGCGGGGGGCCAAGAGACCCAGTACTTC. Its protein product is CATSRDQGLAGGQETQYF. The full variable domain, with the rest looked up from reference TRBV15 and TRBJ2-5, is DAMVIQNPRYQVTQFGKPVTLSCSQTLNHNVMYWYQQKSSQAPKLLFHYYDKDFNNEADTPDNFQSRRPNTSFCFLDIRSPGLGDTAMYLCATSRDQGLAGGQETQYFGPGTRLLVL.

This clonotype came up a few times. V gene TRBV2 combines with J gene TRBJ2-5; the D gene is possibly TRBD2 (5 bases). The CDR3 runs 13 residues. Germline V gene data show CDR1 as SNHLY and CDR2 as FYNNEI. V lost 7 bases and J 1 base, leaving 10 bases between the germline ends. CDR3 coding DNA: TGTGCCAGCACAGGCGGGCTCCAAGAGACCCAGTACTTC. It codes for CASTGGLQETQYF.